The 11 T cell receptor beta chains below all came from one sample that was sequenced in a study of radiotherapy plus CTLA-4 blockade in lung cancer. The data were produced by immunoSEQ multiplex PCR, yet TCRdb's version contains in-frame clones alone and is incomplete. The sample has around 38,000 clones, around 86% seen once. Sequencing used peripheral blood, obtained from a patient treated with radiotherapy plus ipilimumab. Receptors originate from a human donor with non-small cell lung cancer whose response to radiotherapy plus ipilimumab could not be evaluated.

The chain carries TRBV5-8 and TRBJ2-3; maybe TRBD1 (6 bases). Germline assignment: CDR1 SGHTS and CDR2 YDEGEE. Deletions cut 4 bases from V and 3 bases from J, with 9 bases between. The CDR3 runs to 13 residues. In nucleotides, the CDR3 is TGTGCCAGCAGCATCACAGGGACAGATACGCAGTATTTT. Protein product: CASSITGTDTQYF.

This clone was picked up one time. This chain joins TRBV7-3 and TRBJ2-3; 7 bases are shared with TRBD2. Germline V gives CDR1 SGHTA, CDR2 FQGTGA. The CDR3 is made up of 13 amino acids. The trim removed 3 bases at V and 3 bases at J, leaving 0 bases unmatched. The CDR3 DNA follows: TGTGCCAGCAGCTTCGGGGGGACAGATACGCAGTATTTT. It specifies CASSFGGTDTQYF.

The chain couples TRBV27 to TRBJ2-2, with TRBD2 identical over 10 bases. The CDR3 loop spans 18 amino acids. V lost 6 bases, J lost 2 bases, and 12 bases stayed unmatched. Germline V gene lookup returns CDR1 MNHEY and CDR2 SMNVEV (reference sequence). The CDR3 here is CASRGISGRAINTGELFF. The CDR3 DNA is TGTGCCAGCAGGGGAATAAGCGGGAGGGCCATTAACACCGGGGAGCTGTTTTTT.

The chain links TRBV4-3 to TRBJ1-2, with D unresolved. Trimming stripped 0 bases from V and 4 bases from J, with 15 bases between. Germline assignment: CDR1 LGHNA and CDR2 YSLEER. This CDR3 region has 16 residues. Here the CDR3 DNA reads TGCGCCAGCAGCCAAGATGCCAGTCGCTCAATCTATGGCTACACCTTC. Residues: CASSQDASRSIYGYTF.

The chain couples TRBV5-1 to TRBJ1-2; the match to TRBD1 covers 7 bases. V lost 0 bases, J lost 6 bases, and 17 bases stayed unmatched. Germline assignment: CDR1 SGHRS and CDR2 YFSETQ. This CDR3 is built from 18 residues. The CDR3: CASSLGERIKTGQHGYTF. The CDR3 DNA reads TGCGCCAGCAGCTTGGGTGAACGTATTAAGACAGGGCAGCATGGCTACACCTTC. Full variable domain (missing parts from reference TRBV5-1 and TRBJ1-2): KAGVTQTPRYLIKTRGQQVTLSCSPISGHRSVSWYQQTPGQGLQFLFEYFSETQRNKGNFPGRFSGRQFSNSRSEMNVSTLELGDSALYLCASSLGERIKTGQHGYTFGSGTRLTVV.

This chain joins TRBV4-1 and TRBJ2-1; 12 bases line up with TRBD2. The V segment lost 5 bases and the J segment 6 bases; nucleotides outside the gene matches: 11. This CDR3 contains 17 residues. The germline V gene has CDR1 MGHRA and CDR2 YSYEKL. As DNA, the CDR3 is TGCGCCAGCAGCTCAGGACTAGCGGGACCCCTGGGCAATGAGCAGTTCTTC. Translating it yields CASSSGLAGPLGNEQFF.

This clone has a handful of counts. This rearrangement joins TRBV7-8 to TRBJ2-1, with TRBD2 matching over 9 bases. Germline loops: CDR1 SGHVS, CDR2 FQNEAQ. With 4 bases clipped from V and 9 bases from J, the junction kept 13 bases outside the gene matches. CDR3 size: 16 residues. Here the CDR3 reads CASSSRAGGLNFEQFF. The CDR3, as DNA: TGTGCCAGCAGCTCACGAGCGGGGGGCCTTAATTTTGAGCAGTTCTTC.

This sequence joins TRBV2 and TRBJ2-1; 9 positions match TRBD1. Losses at the gene ends were 4 bases for V and 4 bases for J; bases not matched to a gene: 11. CDR1 SNHLY and CDR2 FYNNEI come from the germline V gene. The CDR3 length is 17 residues. CDR3 protein: CASSGFLQGAGYNEQFF. The CDR3 DNA follows: TGTGCCAGCAGTGGGTTCCTACAGGGGGCGGGTTACAATGAGCAGTTCTTC.

This chain uses TRBV7-9 with TRBJ2-3, with D possibly matching TRBD2 (7 bases). Germline CDR1 and CDR2: SEHNR and FQNEAQ (reference sequence). Deletions cut 7 bases from V and 4 bases from J, with 15 bases between. The CDR3 consists of 14 residues. The CDR3 region has the DNA TGTGCCAGCACGTCGGGGGGCCCCGCAGATACGCAGTATTTT. This sequence encodes CASTSGGPADTQYF.

This clone was observed once. The same CDR3 arises from other DNA sequences in this sample as well. V usage is TRBV6-1 and J usage is TRBJ2-3; D is possibly TRBD2 (5 bases). Trimming shortened V by 0 bases and J by 0 bases, and 10 bases separated the two germline ends. Germline-derived CDR1 and CDR2 are MNHNS and SASEGT. The CDR3 sequence is 16 residues long. This CDR3 reads CASSEAVSASTDTQYF. For the CDR3, the DNA is TGTGCCAGCAGTGAAGCGGTTAGCGCTAGCACAGATACGCAGTATTTT.

The rearrangement uses TRBV6-5 and TRBJ2-2, with D unresolved. Trimming removed 6 bases from V and 7 bases from J, with 6 bases in between. CDR3 size: 11 residues. Germline lookup yields CDR1 MNHEY and CDR2 SVGAGI. CDR3 sequence reads: CASREVGELFF. The CDR3 bases are TGTGCCAGCAGAGAGGTCGGGGAGCTGTTTTTT.